A selection of T cell receptor beta chains follows, all from one sample in a study of cytomegalovirus exposure and HLA in healthy donors. TCRdb's copy holds only in-frame clones and misses some; the assay was immunoSEQ multiplex PCR. The table includes 180,000 or so clones, 80% to 90% detected once. The specimen was PBMCs. Receptor source: a young man in good health and CMV-seropositive. Each CDR3 is given with its conserved first and last residue. The D gene is left open where the match is weak. The size field is filled for only some rows; it gives once, few, many or a size class.

clone_size: .; j_call: TRBJ2-1; d_call: TRBD2; v_call: TRBV9; cdr3_nt: TGTGCCAGCAGTATAGCGGGGGGGAATTACAATGAGCAGTTCTTC; cdr3_aa: CASSIAGGNYNEQFF
clone_size: .; j_call: TRBJ2-1; d_call: .; v_call: TRBV5-4; cdr3_nt: TGTGCCAGCAGCTTGAAGGTGGGGGGTCTTTACAATGAGCAGTTCTTC; cdr3_aa: CASSLKVGGLYNEQFF
clone_size: .; j_call: TRBJ1-6; d_call: .; v_call: TRBV4-1; cdr3_nt: TGCGCCAGCAGCCAAGTGGTACAGGCCTTTTTGAATAATTCACCCCTCCACTTT; cdr3_aa: CASSQVVQAFLNNSPLHF
clone_size: .; j_call: TRBJ2-3; d_call: .; v_call: TRBV19; cdr3_nt: TGTGCCAGTAGGACAGGCACAGATACGCAGTATTTT; cdr3_aa: CASRTGTDTQYF
clone_size: .; j_call: TRBJ2-1; d_call: TRBD2; v_call: TRBV20-1; cdr3_nt: TGCAGTGCTAGTCGACTAGCGGAACAGTTCTTC; cdr3_aa: CSASRLAEQFF
clone_size: few; j_call: TRBJ1-6; d_call: TRBD1; v_call: TRBV4-3; cdr3_nt: TGCGCCAGCAGCCAGTCGGGACAGGGTAATTCACCCCTCCACTTT; cdr3_aa: CASSQSGQGNSPLHF
clone_size: .; j_call: TRBJ2-7; d_call: TRBD1; v_call: TRBV18; cdr3_nt: TGTGCCAGCTCACCAGGACAGGGGGGAGTAAACGAGCAGTACTTC; cdr3_aa: CASSPGQGGVNEQYF
clone_size: .; j_call: TRBJ2-7; d_call: TRBD2; v_call: TRBV6-5; cdr3_nt: TGTGCCAGCAGCCCCGGGGGGTACGAGCAGTACTTC; cdr3_aa: CASSPGGYEQYF
clone_size: .; j_call: TRBJ1-2; d_call: TRBD1; v_call: TRBV5-4; cdr3_nt: TGTGCCAACAGCTTACCGACAGGGTCTAACTATGGCTACACCTTC; cdr3_aa: CANSLPTGSNYGYTF
clone_size: .; j_call: TRBJ1-5; d_call: .; v_call: TRBV11-2; cdr3_nt: TGTGCCAGCAGCTTAACCGGGAATCAGCCCCAGCATTTT; cdr3_aa: CASSLTGNQPQHF
clone_size: .; j_call: TRBJ2-1; d_call: .; v_call: TRBV18; cdr3_nt: TGTGCCAGCTCACTTACTCCCGACAACTCCTTTTACAATGAGCAGTTCTTC; cdr3_aa: CASSLTPDNSFYNEQFF
clone_size: once; j_call: TRBJ2-3; d_call: .; v_call: TRBV5-1; cdr3_nt: TGCGCCAGCAGGGCGGGGGCCCCGTGGACAGATACGCAGTATTTT; cdr3_aa: CASRAGAPWTDTQYF
clone_size: .; j_call: TRBJ1-2; d_call: .; v_call: TRBV7-9; cdr3_nt: TGTTCCAGCAGCTCTTTAGGCTACACCTTC; cdr3_aa: CSSSSLGYTF
clone_size: .; j_call: TRBJ1-6; d_call: .; v_call: TRBV6-5; cdr3_nt: TGTGCCAGCAGTTACTCGGTGGAGGGATACAATTCACCCCTCCACTTT; cdr3_aa: CASSYSVEGYNSPLHF
clone_size: .; j_call: TRBJ1-5; d_call: .; v_call: TRBV12-5; cdr3_nt: TGTGCTAGTGGTTTGTTTAGTCAGCCCCAGCATTTT; cdr3_aa: CASGLFSQPQHF
clone_size: .; j_call: TRBJ2-2; d_call: TRBD2; v_call: TRBV30; cdr3_nt: TGTGCCTGGAGTGGGACTAGTAAGTTCGCCGGGGAGCTGTTTTTT; cdr3_aa: CAWSGTSKFAGELFF
clone_size: .; j_call: TRBJ2-6; d_call: .; v_call: TRBV5-6; cdr3_nt: TGTGCCAGCAGCTTGCCAGGAGGTCAGGTCTCTGGGGCCAACGTCCTGACTTTC; cdr3_aa: CASSLPGGQVSGANVLTF
clone_size: once; j_call: TRBJ1-2; d_call: .; v_call: TRBV19; cdr3_nt: TGTGCCAGTAGTATAGTCTTGAGAGCTAACTATGGCTACACCTTC; cdr3_aa: CASSIVLRANYGYTF
clone_size: once; j_call: TRBJ1-2; d_call: TRBD1; v_call: TRBV29-1; cdr3_nt: TGCAGCGTTGGGGGACAGGGTTATGGTGGCTACACCTTC; cdr3_aa: CSVGGQGYGGYTF
clone_size: .; j_call: TRBJ2-5; d_call: .; v_call: TRBV20-1; cdr3_nt: TGCAGTGCTGACTACCAAGAGACCCAGTACTTC; cdr3_aa: CSADYQETQYF
clone_size: .; j_call: TRBJ2-1; d_call: TRBD2; v_call: TRBV27; cdr3_nt: TGTGCCAGCAGTATCACGGGGGGGGGCTCCTACAATGAGCAGTTCTTC; cdr3_aa: CASSITGGGSYNEQFF
clone_size: .; j_call: TRBJ2-5; d_call: .; v_call: TRBV28; cdr3_nt: TGTGCCAGCAGCACCGGACTAAGGGAGACCCAGTACTTC; cdr3_aa: CASSTGLRETQYF
clone_size: once; j_call: TRBJ2-7; d_call: TRBD1; v_call: TRBV27; cdr3_nt: TGTGCCAGCAACCCCGGGGGAATAGGACAGGGGGCTTGGTACGAGCAGTACTTC; cdr3_aa: CASNPGGIGQGAWYEQYF
clone_size: .; j_call: TRBJ2-1; d_call: .; v_call: TRBV30; cdr3_nt: TGTGCCTGGAGTGTACGGCGGGGCTATGAGCAGTTCTTC; cdr3_aa: CAWSVRRGYEQFF
clone_size: .; j_call: TRBJ2-1; d_call: TRBD2; v_call: TRBV5-1; cdr3_nt: TGCGCCAGCAGCTGGGGACTAGGTTACAATGAGCAGTTCTTC; cdr3_aa: CASSWGLGYNEQFF
clone_size: .; j_call: TRBJ2-7; d_call: TRBD1; v_call: TRBV5-5; cdr3_nt: TGTGCCAGCAGTCAATTGACAGGGAAGGCCTACGAGCAGTACTTC; cdr3_aa: CASSQLTGKAYEQYF
clone_size: .; j_call: TRBJ2-3; d_call: .; v_call: TRBV28; cdr3_nt: TGTGCCAGCAGTTTTCCGGGACTCGCCCATACGCAGTATTTT; cdr3_aa: CASSFPGLAHTQYF
clone_size: few; j_call: TRBJ1-1; d_call: .; v_call: TRBV5-1; cdr3_nt: TGCGCCAGCAGCCCTCGGACACTCAGGAACACTGAAGCTTTCTTT; cdr3_aa: CASSPRTLRNTEAFF
clone_size: .; j_call: TRBJ1-2; d_call: .; v_call: TRBV13; cdr3_nt: TGTGCCAGCAGCGAGCCCAGGGGTCCTAACTATGGCTACACCTTC; cdr3_aa: CASSEPRGPNYGYTF
clone_size: few; j_call: TRBJ2-1; d_call: .; v_call: TRBV6-6; cdr3_nt: TGTGCCAGCAGTTACTTTGCGGGGAGCAACAATGAGCAGTTCTTC; cdr3_aa: CASSYFAGSNNEQFF
clone_size: .; j_call: TRBJ2-1; d_call: .; v_call: TRBV30; cdr3_nt: TGTGCCGGCTTCTACAATGAGCAGTTCTTC; cdr3_aa: CAGFYNEQFF
clone_size: .; j_call: TRBJ2-3; d_call: TRBD2; v_call: TRBV6-6; cdr3_nt: TGTGCCAGCAGGGGACTAGCGGTTAGCACAGATACGCAGTATTTT; cdr3_aa: CASRGLAVSTDTQYF
clone_size: .; j_call: TRBJ1-4; d_call: .; v_call: TRBV6-5; cdr3_nt: TGTGCCAGCAGTGCACGGCAGGGAACTAATGAAAAACTGTTTTTT; cdr3_aa: CASSARQGTNEKLFF
clone_size: .; j_call: TRBJ1-1; d_call: .; v_call: TRBV30; cdr3_nt: TGTGCCTGGAGTGCAGGTGTCACTGAAGCTTTCTTT; cdr3_aa: CAWSAGVTEAFF
clone_size: once; j_call: TRBJ2-1; d_call: .; v_call: TRBV7-2; cdr3_nt: TGTGCCAGCAGCTTGCCTAATCGGCGGCAGGGTGGCAAAAATGAGCAGTTCTTC; cdr3_aa: CASSLPNRRQGGKNEQFF
clone_size: .; j_call: TRBJ2-2; d_call: TRBD2; v_call: TRBV5-1; cdr3_nt: TGCGCCAGCAGCTTGGCCGGGAGGGGAAAGGCCGGGGAGCTGTTTTTT; cdr3_aa: CASSLAGRGKAGELFF
clone_size: .; j_call: TRBJ2-5; d_call: .; v_call: TRBV6-1; cdr3_nt: TGTGCCAGCAGTGTCAAACAGGGCTGGGAGACCCAGTACTTC; cdr3_aa: CASSVKQGWETQYF
clone_size: .; j_call: TRBJ2-1; d_call: TRBD2; v_call: TRBV5-6; cdr3_nt: TGTGCCAGCAGCTTGGCGGGGGGGCCTAGGAATGAGCAGTTCTTC; cdr3_aa: CASSLAGGPRNEQFF
clone_size: .; j_call: TRBJ1-2; d_call: .; v_call: TRBV6-5; cdr3_nt: TGTGCCAGCAGTCCTCCTCCCTGGGGGGGCTATGGCTACACCTTC; cdr3_aa: CASSPPPWGGYGYTF
clone_size: .; j_call: TRBJ1-1; d_call: .; v_call: TRBV7-9; cdr3_nt: TGTGCCAGCAGCTTAGCGGGGACGGGCCAGGGGCGGGAAGCTTTCTTT; cdr3_aa: CASSLAGTGQGREAFF
clone_size: .; j_call: TRBJ1-1; d_call: .; v_call: TRBV25-1; cdr3_nt: TGTGCCAGCAGAATAAAACAGGGTGGCGCTTTCTTT; cdr3_aa: CASRIKQGGAFF
clone_size: .; j_call: TRBJ1-3; d_call: TRBD1; v_call: TRBV6-5; cdr3_nt: TGTGCCAGCAGACAGCGGACAGGAAAGGGAAACACCATATATTTT; cdr3_aa: CASRQRTGKGNTIYF
clone_size: .; j_call: TRBJ1-3; d_call: .; v_call: TRBV7-2; cdr3_nt: TGTGCCAGCAGCTTGCAGGTTGCTGGAAACACCATATATTTT; cdr3_aa: CASSLQVAGNTIYF
clone_size: .; j_call: TRBJ2-7; d_call: TRBD1; v_call: TRBV5-4; cdr3_nt: TGTGCCAGCAGCCAATTCGACAGGGGCGCCTACGAGCAGTACTTC; cdr3_aa: CASSQFDRGAYEQYF
clone_size: .; j_call: TRBJ1-2; d_call: TRBD1; v_call: TRBV4-1; cdr3_nt: TGCGCCAGCAGCCAAGTCACAGGGGGCGACTGGGGCTACACCTTC; cdr3_aa: CASSQVTGGDWGYTF
clone_size: .; j_call: TRBJ1-3; d_call: .; v_call: TRBV9; cdr3_nt: TGTGCCAGCAGCGTAGCCAGTGGAAACACCATATATTTT; cdr3_aa: CASSVASGNTIYF
clone_size: .; j_call: TRBJ2-7; d_call: .; v_call: TRBV10-2; cdr3_nt: TGCGCCACCAGCCAGAGAGGGCTCGGCCACGAGCAGTACTTC; cdr3_aa: CATSQRGLGHEQYF
clone_size: .; j_call: TRBJ2-7; d_call: .; v_call: TRBV14; cdr3_nt: TGTGCCAGCAGCCAAGATACTAGCTACGAGCAGTACTTC; cdr3_aa: CASSQDTSYEQYF
clone_size: .; j_call: TRBJ2-7; d_call: .; v_call: TRBV9; cdr3_nt: TGTGCCAGCAGCGTAGCTACGGGGAGCAACTACGAGCAGTACTTC; cdr3_aa: CASSVATGSNYEQYF
clone_size: .; j_call: TRBJ1-5; d_call: .; v_call: TRBV15; cdr3_nt: TGTGCCACCAGCAGAGATACAGGAGTAGGCAATCAGCCCCAGCATTTT; cdr3_aa: CATSRDTGVGNQPQHF
clone_size: .; j_call: TRBJ1-2; d_call: .; v_call: TRBV10-3; cdr3_nt: TGTGCCATCAGTTTTAGTAGAGATAACTATGGCTACACCTTC; cdr3_aa: CAISFSRDNYGYTF
clone_size: few; j_call: TRBJ1-4; d_call: .; v_call: TRBV6-4; cdr3_nt: TGTGCCAGCATCCTTTTCAGGCCCGATAATGAAAAACTGTTTTTT; cdr3_aa: CASILFRPDNEKLFF